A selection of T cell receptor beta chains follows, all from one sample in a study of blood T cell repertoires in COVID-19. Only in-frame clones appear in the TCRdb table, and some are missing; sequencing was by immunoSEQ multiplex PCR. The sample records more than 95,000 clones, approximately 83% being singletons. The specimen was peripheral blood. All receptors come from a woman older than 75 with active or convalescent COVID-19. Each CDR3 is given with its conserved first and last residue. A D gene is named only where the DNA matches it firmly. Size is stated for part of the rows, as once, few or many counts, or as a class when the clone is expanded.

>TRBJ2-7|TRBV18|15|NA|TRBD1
CASSRSGTATPEQYF
TGTGCCAGCTCTCGTTCCGGGACAGCCACTCCCGAGCAGTACTTC
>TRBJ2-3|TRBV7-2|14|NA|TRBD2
CASSYKRDIDTQYF
TGTGCCAGCAGCTACAAGCGGGATATAGATACGCAGTATTTT
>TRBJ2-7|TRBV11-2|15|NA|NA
CASSYQGLSSYEQYF
TGTGCCAGCAGCTATCAAGGACTATCCTCCTACGAGCAGTACTTC
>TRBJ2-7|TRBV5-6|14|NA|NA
CASSVEDSSYEQYF
TGTGCCAGCAGCGTGGAAGACAGCTCCTACGAGCAGTACTTC
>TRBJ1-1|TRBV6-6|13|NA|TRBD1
CASSLEQGIGAFF
TGTGCCAGCAGTTTGGAACAGGGGATTGGAGCTTTCTTT
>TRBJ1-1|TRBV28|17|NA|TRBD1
CASSFQRPGTGGTEAFF
TGTGCCAGCAGTTTCCAGCGTCCCGGGACAGGGGGCACTGAAGCTTTCTTT
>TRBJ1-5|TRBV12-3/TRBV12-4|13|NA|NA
CASSPRLNQPQHF
TGTGCCAGCAGCCCCAGGCTCAATCAGCCCCAGCATTTT
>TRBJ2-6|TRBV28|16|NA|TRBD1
CASRGTGGGGANVLTF
TGTGCCAGCAGGGGGACAGGGGGCGGAGGGGCCAACGTCCTGACTTTC
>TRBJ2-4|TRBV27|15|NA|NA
CASSLTPQAKNIQYF
TGTGCCAGCAGCCTCACCCCACAGGCCAAAAACATTCAGTACTTC
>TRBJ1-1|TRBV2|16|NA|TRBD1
CASLWGQGARGTEAFF
TGTGCCAGCTTGTGGGGACAGGGGGCTCGGGGGACTGAAGCTTTCTTT
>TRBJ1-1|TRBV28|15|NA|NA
CASSLIAGGNTEAFF
TGTGCCAGCAGTTTAATAGCGGGAGGTAACACTGAAGCTTTCTTT
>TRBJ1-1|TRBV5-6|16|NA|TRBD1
CASSEGTGGWYTEAFF
TGTGCCAGCAGCGAGGGGACAGGGGGCTGGTACACTGAAGCTTTCTTT
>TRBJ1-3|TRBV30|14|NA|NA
CAWRPQAAGNTIYF
TGTGCCTGGAGACCCCAAGCCGCTGGAAACACCATATATTTT
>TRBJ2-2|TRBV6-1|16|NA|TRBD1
CASSEWVGTGTGELFF
TGTGCCAGCAGCGAATGGGTTGGGACAGGGACCGGGGAGCTGTTTTTT
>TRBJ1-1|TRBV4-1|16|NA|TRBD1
CASSVYKGGAGTEAFF
TGCGCCAGCAGCGTCTATAAAGGGGGCGCTGGAACTGAAGCTTTCTTT
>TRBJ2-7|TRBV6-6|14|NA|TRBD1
CASSYGDRGYEQYF
TGTGCCAGCAGTTACGGGGACAGGGGCTACGAGCAGTACTTC
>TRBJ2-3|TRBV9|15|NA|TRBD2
CASSGSGKNTDTQYF
TGTGCCAGCAGCGGTAGCGGGAAGAACACAGATACGCAGTATTTT
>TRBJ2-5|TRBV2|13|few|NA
CASRRTEQETQYF
TGTGCCAGCAGGAGGACAGAACAAGAGACCCAGTACTTC
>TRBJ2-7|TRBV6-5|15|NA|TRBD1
CASSYYPGTGYEQYF
TGTGCCAGCAGTTACTACCCGGGGACAGGGTACGAGCAGTACTTC
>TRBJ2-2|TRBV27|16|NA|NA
CASSLAPSVSTGELFF
TGTGCCAGCAGTTTGGCCCCATCAGTTTCCACCGGGGAGCTGTTTTTT
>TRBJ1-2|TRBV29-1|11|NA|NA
CSVELYREYTF
TGCAGCGTTGAATTGTACAGGGAGTACACCTTC
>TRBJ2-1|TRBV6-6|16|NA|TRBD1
CASSPRGGQGRSEQFF
TGTGCCAGCAGTCCCCGAGGAGGACAGGGCCGCAGTGAGCAGTTCTTC
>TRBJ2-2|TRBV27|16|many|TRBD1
CASRSHRDRGAGELFF
TGTGCCAGCAGGAGCCACCGGGACAGGGGAGCCGGGGAGCTGTTTTTT
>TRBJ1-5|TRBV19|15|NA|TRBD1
CASSWTGGDFQPQHF
TGTGCCAGTAGTTGGACAGGGGGCGATTTCCAGCCCCAGCATTTT
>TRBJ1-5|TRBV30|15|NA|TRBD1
CAWRGTGGPYQPQHF
TGTGCCTGGAGGGGGACAGGGGGTCCATATCAGCCCCAGCATTTT
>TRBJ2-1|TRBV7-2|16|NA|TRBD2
CASSLAGLAGGNEQFF
TGTGCCAGCAGCTTAGCCGGGCTAGCGGGGGGAAATGAGCAGTTCTTC
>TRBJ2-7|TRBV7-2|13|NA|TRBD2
CASSLGGGDEQYF
TGTGCCAGCAGCTTAGGCGGGGGGGACGAGCAGTACTTC
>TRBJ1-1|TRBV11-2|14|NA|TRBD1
CASSQQGRNTEAFF
TGTGCCAGCAGTCAACAGGGGAGGAACACTGAAGCTTTCTTT
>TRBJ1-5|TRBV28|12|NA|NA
CATHTLNQPQHF
TGTGCCACCCATACTCTCAATCAGCCCCAGCATTTT
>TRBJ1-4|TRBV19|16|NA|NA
CASSILQEPTNEKLFF
TGTGCCAGTAGTATCCTACAGGAACCAACTAATGAAAAACTGTTTTTT
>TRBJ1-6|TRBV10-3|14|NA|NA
CAISESTGNSPLHF
TGTGCCATCAGTGAGTCCACAGGAAATTCACCCCTCCACTTT
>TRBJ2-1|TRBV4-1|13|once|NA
CASSQVGQNEQFF
TGCGCCAGCAGCCAAGTGGGACAAAACGAGCAGTTCTTC
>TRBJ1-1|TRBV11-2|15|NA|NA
CASSYRRERNTEAFF
TGTGCCAGCAGCTATCGAAGGGAGAGGAACACTGAAGCTTTCTTT
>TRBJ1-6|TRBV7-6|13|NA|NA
CASMGQYNSPLHF
TGTGCCAGCATGGGACAATATAATTCACCCCTCCACTTT
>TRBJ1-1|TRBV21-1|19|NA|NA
CASRGKVSTAETGSTEAFF
TGTGCCAGCAGGGGTAAGGTTTCGACGGCTGAGACAGGGAGCACTGAAGCTTTCTTT
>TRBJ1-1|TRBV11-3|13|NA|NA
CASSSRGSTEAFF
TGTGCCAGCAGCTCGAGGGGGTCTACTGAAGCTTTCTTT
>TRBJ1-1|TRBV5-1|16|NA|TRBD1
CASSGQGWNPDTEAFF
TGCGCCAGCAGCGGACAGGGGTGGAATCCCGACACTGAAGCTTTCTTT
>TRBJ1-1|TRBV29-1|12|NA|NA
CSVNRVGTEAFF
TGCAGCGTTAACAGGGTGGGCACTGAAGCTTTCTTT
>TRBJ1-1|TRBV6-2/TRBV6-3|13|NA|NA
CASSYRGNTEAFF
TGTGCCAGCAGTTACAGGGGGAACACTGAAGCTTTCTTT
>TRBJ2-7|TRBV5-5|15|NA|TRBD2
CASSRTSGGSYEQYF
TGTGCCAGCAGCCGGACTAGCGGGGGTTCCTACGAGCAGTACTTC
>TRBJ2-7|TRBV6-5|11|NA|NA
CASRTAYEQYF
TGTGCCAGCAGGACAGCCTACGAGCAGTACTTC
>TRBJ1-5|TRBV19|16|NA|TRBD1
CASSPTEAGGVKPQHF
TGTGCCAGTAGCCCCACCGAGGCAGGGGGCGTAAAGCCCCAGCATTTT